This T cell receptor (beta chain) is drawn from a study of a mutant IDH1 vaccine in newly diagnosed glioma. Described time point: week 47, end of study. The vaccine gave 300 ug of a 20-mer mutant IDH1 peptide subcutaneously per dose. As to this clone: Antigen specificity is unknown.

Trimming at V came to 6 bases and at J to 4 bases, leaving 9 bases not matched to a gene. The CDR3 loop spans 14 amino acids. The germline V gene has CDR1 ENHRY and CDR2 SYGVKD. Repertoires were generated with immunoSEQ multiplex PCR, while TCRdb's copy carries only in-frame clones and drops some. This sample has about 23,000 clones; roughly 80% occur once, and the top ten carry 2.8%. The chain carries TRBV10-3 and TRBJ2-7, with 7 bases lining up with TRBD1. This specimen was PBMCs, taken from a glioma patient whose treatment included an IDH1 peptide vaccine. This TCR came from a man aged 35 to 55 with glioma. CDR3 sequence: CAIRTGTDTYEQYF. The CDR3 DNA is TGTGCCATCAGAACCGGGACAGACACTTACGAGCAGTACTTC.